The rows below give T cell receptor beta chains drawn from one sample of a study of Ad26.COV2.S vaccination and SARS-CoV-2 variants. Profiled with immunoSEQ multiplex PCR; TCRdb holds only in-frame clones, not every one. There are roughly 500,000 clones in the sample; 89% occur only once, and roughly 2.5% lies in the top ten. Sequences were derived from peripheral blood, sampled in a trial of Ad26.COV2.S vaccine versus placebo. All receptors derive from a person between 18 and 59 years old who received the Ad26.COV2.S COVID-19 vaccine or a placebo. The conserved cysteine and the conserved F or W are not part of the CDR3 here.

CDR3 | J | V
ASSQDRDQPQH | TRBJ1-5 | TRBV4-2
ASSLEPGTNEKLF | TRBJ1-4 | TRBV19
SVRGTDTQY | TRBJ2-3 | TRBV29-1
ASSSLETKTDTQY | TRBJ2-3 | TRBV11-2
ASRPDLTNEQF | TRBJ2-1 | TRBV5-1
ASSVWGEYNEQF | TRBJ2-1 | TRBV19
ASSRAGTDHTDTQY | TRBJ2-3 | TRBV5-8
ASSLLVEETQY | TRBJ2-5 | TRBV7-3
ASSQVLVDTEAF | TRBJ1-1 | TRBV3-1/TRBV3-2
ASSENLREVSGITDTQY | TRBJ2-3 | TRBV7-9
ASTVRGTEQY | TRBJ2-7 | TRBV12-3/TRBV12-4
ASSRVNPTSGANVLT | TRBJ2-6 | TRBV18
ASSYGAGGNQPQH | TRBJ1-5 | TRBV6-5
ASSHDPSRQGAYNEQF | TRBJ2-1 | TRBV6-6
SVGTGIGTDTQY | TRBJ2-3 | TRBV29-1
ASSAGRIGNQPQH | TRBJ1-5 | TRBV19
AARAGPNTGELF | TRBJ2-2 | TRBV10-3
ASSVVPTAGNTIY | TRBJ1-3 | TRBV9
ASSLVGGAETQY | TRBJ2-5 | TRBV7-8
ASSHDLGIAEAF | TRBJ1-1 | TRBV4-2
ASSLEGTGLETQY | TRBJ2-5 | TRBV5-1
ASLSADTNTGELF | TRBJ2-2 | TRBV5-6
ASSITGPYGYT | TRBJ1-2 | TRBV19
ASSVLAGEQTNTGELF | TRBJ2-2 | TRBV5-1
ASSQGHGVTEAF | TRBJ1-1 | TRBV4-2
SAGYDGEQY | TRBJ2-7 | TRBV29-1